This T cell receptor (beta chain) emerged from a study of T cells in Graves' hyperthyroidism and ophthalmopathy. Template material for amplifying TCR beta CDR3 regions consisted of RNA transcripts. An initial round of RT-PCR targeting the TCR CDR3 relied on the HTBI primer set. TCRdb itself ran the multiplex PCR reads through MiXCR, one entry per CDR3 protein. The table has about 690,000 distinct CDR3 sequences, 17% seen once. Any patient presenting with uncontrolled infection, other autoimmune disease, pregnancy or lactation was left out. This clonotype was counted only a few times. Its antigen is undetermined. Germline CDR1 reads WNHNN; CDR2 reads SYGVQD (reference sequence). This CDR3 has 17 residues. Losses at the gene ends were 3 bases for V and 4 bases for J; bases not matched to a gene: 12. Study-level results: By a 13 V-J model, ophthalmopathy was set apart from stable hyperthyroidism.

This clonotype originated in a man over 45 with Graves' hyperthyroidism. Sequences were obtained from blood. V is TRBV10-1 and J is TRBJ2-1; 7 nucleotides line up with TRBD2. The CDR3, as DNA: TGCGCCAGCAGTGAAGTAAGGGCGGGAGTCGGGTACAATGAGCAGTTCTTC. It translates to CASSEVRAGVGYNEQFF.